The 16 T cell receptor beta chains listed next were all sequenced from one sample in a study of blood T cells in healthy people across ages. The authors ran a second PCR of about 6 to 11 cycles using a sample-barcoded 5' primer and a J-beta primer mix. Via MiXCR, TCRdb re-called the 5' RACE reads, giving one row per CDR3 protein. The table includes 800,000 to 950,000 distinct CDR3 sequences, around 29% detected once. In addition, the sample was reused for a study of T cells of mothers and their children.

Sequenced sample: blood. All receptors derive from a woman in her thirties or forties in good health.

The CDR3 region has the DNA TGTGCCAGCAGCATGGACAGGTCGAACACCGGGGAGCTGTTTTTT. Translation: CASSMDRSNTGELFF. The chain has TRBV6-4 and TRBJ2-2; 7 nucleotides agree with TRBD1. The germline V gene has CDR1 MRHNA and CDR2 SNTAGT. The junction had 4 bases not matched to a gene; V was cut back by 6 bases and J by 0 bases. The CDR3 is 15 amino acids.

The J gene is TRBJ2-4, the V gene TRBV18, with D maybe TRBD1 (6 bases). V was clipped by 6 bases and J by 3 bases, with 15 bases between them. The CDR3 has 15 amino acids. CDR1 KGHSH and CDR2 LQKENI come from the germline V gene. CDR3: CASSPGARGKNIQYF. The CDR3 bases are TGTGCCAGCTCCCCAGGGGCTAGAGGCAAAAACATTCAGTACTTC.

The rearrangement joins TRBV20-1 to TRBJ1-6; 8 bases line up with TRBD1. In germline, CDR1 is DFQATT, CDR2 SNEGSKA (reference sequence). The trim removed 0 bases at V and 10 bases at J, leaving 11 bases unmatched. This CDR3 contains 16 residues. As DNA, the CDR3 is TGCAGTGCTAGAGATTTTGGGGGCAGGGGGCGATCACCCCTCCACTTT. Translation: CSARDFGGRGRSPLHF.

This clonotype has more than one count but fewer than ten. The CDR3 reads CATRKTHGVNTEAFF. In DNA, the CDR3 is TGTGCCACCCGAAAAACCCACGGCGTGAACACTGAAGCTTTCTTT. The chain joins TRBV12-3 or TRBV12-4 to TRBJ1-1; D is uncertain. Trimming left V 10 bases short and J 0 bases short, with 18 bases between. The CDR3 has 15 residues.

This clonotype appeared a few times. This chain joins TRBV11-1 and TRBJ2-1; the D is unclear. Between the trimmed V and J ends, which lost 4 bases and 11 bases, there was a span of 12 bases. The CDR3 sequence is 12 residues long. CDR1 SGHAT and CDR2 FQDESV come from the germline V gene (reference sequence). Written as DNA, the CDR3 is TGTGCCAGCAGCTACCCTAAAATGAAGCAGTTCTTC. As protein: CASSYPKMKQFF.

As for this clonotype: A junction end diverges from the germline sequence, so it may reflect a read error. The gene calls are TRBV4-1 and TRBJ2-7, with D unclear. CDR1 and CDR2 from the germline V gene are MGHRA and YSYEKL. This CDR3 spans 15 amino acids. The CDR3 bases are TGCGCTAGCAGCCGAGCGTCCCAGCCTACCTACGAGCAGTACTTC. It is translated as CASSRASQPTYEQYF.

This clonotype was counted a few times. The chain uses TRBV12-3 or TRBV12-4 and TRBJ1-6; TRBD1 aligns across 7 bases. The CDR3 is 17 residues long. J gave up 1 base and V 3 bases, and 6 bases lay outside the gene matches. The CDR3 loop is CASSLGQPRSYNSPLHF. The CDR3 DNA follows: TGTGCCAGCAGTTTGGGACAGCCTCGGTCCTATAATTCACCCCTCCACTTT.

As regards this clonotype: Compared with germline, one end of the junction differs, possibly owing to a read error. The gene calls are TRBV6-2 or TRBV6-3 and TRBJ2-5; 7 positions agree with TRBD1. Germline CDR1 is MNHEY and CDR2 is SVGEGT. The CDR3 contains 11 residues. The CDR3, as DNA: TGTGCCAGCAGCCAAGGACAGGCGATGAACTTC. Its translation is CASSQGQAMNF.

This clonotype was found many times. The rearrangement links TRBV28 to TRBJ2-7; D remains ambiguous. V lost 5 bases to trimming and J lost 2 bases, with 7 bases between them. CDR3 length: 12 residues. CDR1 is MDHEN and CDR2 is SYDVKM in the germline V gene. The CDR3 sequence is CASSIGPYEQYF. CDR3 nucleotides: TGTGCCAGCAGTATTGGTCCCTACGAGCAGTACTTC.

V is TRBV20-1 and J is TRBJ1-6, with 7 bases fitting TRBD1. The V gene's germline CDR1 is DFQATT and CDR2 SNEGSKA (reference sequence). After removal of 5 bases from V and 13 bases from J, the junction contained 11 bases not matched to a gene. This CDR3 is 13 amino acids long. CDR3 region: CSAPQGGAGPLHF. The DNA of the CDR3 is TGCAGTGCTCCCCAGGGGGGGGCCGGGCCCCTCCACTTT.

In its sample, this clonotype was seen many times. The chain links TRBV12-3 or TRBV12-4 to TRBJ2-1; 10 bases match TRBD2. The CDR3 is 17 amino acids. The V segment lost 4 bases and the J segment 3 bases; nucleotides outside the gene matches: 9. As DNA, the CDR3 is TGTGCCAGCAGTTCGTATCCTAGCGGGGGAAACTACAATGAGCAGTTCTTC. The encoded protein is CASSSYPSGGNYNEQFF.

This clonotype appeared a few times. This CDR3 reads CASSLDWGAIYEQFF. The CDR3 DNA is TGTGCCAGCAGCTTAGACTGGGGGGCCATCTATGAGCAGTTCTTC. The genes are TRBV7-9 and TRBJ2-1; D assignment may be TRBD1 or TRBD2 (6 bases each). V lost 1 base to trimming and J lost 8 bases, with 15 bases between them. This CDR3 has 15 amino acids. The germline gives CDR1 SEHNR, CDR2 FQNEAQ (reference sequence).

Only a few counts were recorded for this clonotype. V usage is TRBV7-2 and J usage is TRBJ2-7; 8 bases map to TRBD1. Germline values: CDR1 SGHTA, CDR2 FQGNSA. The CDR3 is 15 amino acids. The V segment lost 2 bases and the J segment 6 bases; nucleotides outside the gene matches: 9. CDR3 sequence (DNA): TGTGCCAGCAGCTTATCGAGGACAGGGCCGTTCGAGCAGTACTTC. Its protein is CASSLSRTGPFEQYF.

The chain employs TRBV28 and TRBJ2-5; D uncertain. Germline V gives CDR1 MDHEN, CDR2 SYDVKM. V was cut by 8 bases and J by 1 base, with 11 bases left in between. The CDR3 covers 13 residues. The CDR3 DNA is TGTGCCAGCTCTCGGCGAACCCAAGAGACCCAGTACTTC. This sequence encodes CASSRRTQETQYF.

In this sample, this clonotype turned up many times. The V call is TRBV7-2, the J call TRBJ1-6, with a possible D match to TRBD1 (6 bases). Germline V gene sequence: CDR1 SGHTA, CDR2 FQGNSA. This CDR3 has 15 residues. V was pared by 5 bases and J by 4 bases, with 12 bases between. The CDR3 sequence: CASSAQGQYNSPLHF. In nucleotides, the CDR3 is TGTGCCAGCAGCGCCCAGGGACAATATAATTCACCCCTCCACTTT.

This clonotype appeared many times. CDR3 sequence reads: CSVQRNRQETQYF. CDR3 nucleotides: TGCAGCGTTCAAAGAAATCGCCAAGAGACCCAGTACTTC. The V call is TRBV29-1, the J call TRBJ2-5, with no clear D. Trimming shortened V by 5 bases and J by 1 base, and 11 bases separated the two germline ends. This CDR3 spans 13 amino acids. Germline loops: CDR1 SQVTM, CDR2 ANQGSEA.